These 18 T cell receptor beta chains were sequenced from one sample in a study of blood T cell repertoires in COVID-19. Assay: immunoSEQ multiplex PCR; the TCRdb copy retains only in-frame clones and omits some. The sample lists about 52,000 clones; 86% were seen once. The sample taken for sequencing was peripheral blood. These receptors were collected from an elderly woman with acute or convalescent COVID-19.

The genes are TRBV7-3 and TRBJ2-1, with D tentatively TRBD2 (6 bases). This CDR3 region has 15 residues. V lost 5 bases and J 4 bases, leaving 15 bases between the germline ends. Germline lookup yields CDR1 SGHTA and CDR2 FQGTGA. The CDR3 sequence is CASSTSGLSYNEQFF. CDR3 nucleotides: TGTGCCAGCAGCACCTCGGGACTCTCTTACAATGAGCAGTTCTTC.

The V call is TRBV15, the J call TRBJ2-3; 11 nucleotides align to TRBD2. Per the germline V gene, CDR1 is LNHNV and CDR2 is YYDKDF (reference sequence). CDR3 length: 13 residues. V gave up 9 bases and J gave up 1 base; unmatched junction bases: 0. CDR3 DNA sequence: TGTGCCACGACTAGCGGGGGCACAGATACGCAGTATTTT. Translating gives CATTSGGTDTQYF. The entire variable domain, with the rest obtained from reference TRBV15 and TRBJ2-3, is as follows: DAMVIQNPRYQVTQFGKPVTLSCSQTLNHNVMYWYQQKSSQAPKLLFHYYDKDFNNEADTPDNFQSRRPNTSFCFLDIRSPGLGDTAMYLCATTSGGTDTQYFGPGTRLTVL.

The chain combines TRBV6-1 with TRBJ1-3, with 7 bases fitting TRBD1. V was clipped by 2 bases and J by 2 bases; unmatched bases: 9. The length of the CDR3 is 17 residues. CDR1 and CDR2 (germline): MNHNS, SASEGT. CDR3 residues: CASSERAGGIPGNTIYF. The CDR3 nucleotides read TGTGCCAGCAGTGAACGGGCAGGGGGTATCCCTGGAAACACCATATATTTT.

This chain uses TRBV18 with TRBJ2-7; 9 nucleotides match TRBD1. Germline V gene lookup returns CDR1 KGHSH and CDR2 LQKENI. Trimming cost V 5 bases and J 3 bases; bases outside gene matches: 5. This CDR3 region has 14 residues. CDR3 DNA sequence: TGTGCCAGCTCAACAAGGACAGGGGTCTACGAGCAGTACTTC. It yields the protein CASSTRTGVYEQYF.

This clone was detected once. The V call is TRBV14, the J call TRBJ2-3; D might be TRBD1 (6 bases). V was cut by 5 bases and J by 7 bases, with 19 bases left in between. Germline V gene data show CDR1 as SGHDN and CDR2 as FVKESK. This CDR3 has 15 amino acids. The CDR3 DNA follows: TGTGCCAGCAGCTTCAGCAGGGGTCGGACAAATACGCAGTATTTT. It translates to CASSFSRGRTNTQYF.

This chain connects TRBV19 to TRBJ1-5; 8 positions match TRBD1. The CDR3 consists of 15 residues. The V and J ends lost 6 bases and 0 bases, in that order; junction bases with no gene match: 4. Per germline, CDR1 LNHDA and CDR2 SQIVND (reference sequence). The CDR3 DNA follows: TGTGCCAGTAGGGCAGGGGGCTATAGCAATCAGCCCCAGCATTTT. This translates into CASRAGGYSNQPQHF.

The rearrangement links TRBV6-1 to TRBJ2-5, with D tentatively TRBD1 (5 bases). This CDR3 spans 15 amino acids. V was clipped by 1 base and J by 2 bases, with 11 bases between them. Germline CDR1 and CDR2: MNHNS and SASEGT. The CDR3, as DNA: TGTGCCAGCAGTGAAGGGCAGGGAAGACAAGAGACCCAGTACTTC. Protein: CASSEGQGRQETQYF.

The genes are TRBV19 and TRBJ1-1, with D possibly TRBD1 on 5 matching bases. Trimming pared 6 bases from V and 1 base from J, leaving 12 bases between. Looked up from germline, CDR1 is LNHDA and CDR2 is SQIVND (reference sequence). The CDR3 has 14 residues. The CDR3 sequence is CASRERQRNTEAFF. The CDR3 DNA follows: TGTGCCAGTAGGGAAAGACAGAGGAACACTGAAGCTTTCTTT. The full variable domain, rest sourced from reference TRBV19 and TRBJ1-1, is DGGITQSPKYLFRKEGQNVTLSCEQNLNHDAMYWYRQDPGQGLRLIYYSQIVNDFQKGDIAEGYSVSREKKESFPLTVTSAQKNPTAFYLCASRERQRNTEAFFGQGTRLTVV.

The V call is TRBV3-1 (or the pseudogene TRBV3-2), the J call TRBJ2-1; 8 nucleotides agree with TRBD2. Trimming at V came to 4 bases and at J to 3 bases, leaving 5 bases not matched to a gene. Germline loops: CDR1 LGHDT, CDR2 YNNKEL (reference sequence). CDR3 length: 15 residues. In nucleotides, the CDR3 is TGTGCCAGCAGCCCCACCGGGACTAGCTACAATGAGCAGTTCTTC. Protein sequence: CASSPTGTSYNEQFF.

This chain joins TRBV10-2 and TRBJ2-1; 14 bases line up with TRBD2. CDR3 length: 17 residues. Germline V gives CDR1 WSHSY, CDR2 SAAADI. The ends lost 0 bases at V and 8 bases at J; junction bases unmatched: 6. CDR3 nucleotides: TGCGCCAGCAGTGAGTCCAGACTAGCGGGAGGGCCCGATGAGCAGTTCTTC. The encoded protein is CASSESRLAGGPDEQFF.

V is TRBV7-9 and J is TRBJ1-5; 9 positions match TRBD1. Trimming took 5 bases from V and 7 from J; bases not matched to a gene: 9. The CDR3 loop spans 15 amino acids. The germline V gene encodes CDR1 SEHNR and CDR2 FQNEAQ (reference sequence). The CDR3 reads CASSPGTGNGQPQHF. As DNA, the CDR3 is TGTGCCAGCAGCCCGGGGACAGGGAATGGACAGCCCCAGCATTTT.

This clone showed up just a few times. The rearrangement links TRBV7-2 to TRBJ2-1; 8 bases match TRBD2. Trimming took 5 bases from V and 0 from J; bases not matched to a gene: 3. The CDR3 is made up of 15 amino acids. Germline lookup yields CDR1 SGHTA and CDR2 FQGNSA. In DNA, the CDR3 is TGTGCCAGCAGCCCTACTAGCGGCTCCTACAATGAGCAGTTCTTC. It yields the protein CASSPTSGSYNEQFF.

This clone is deemed large (0.1 to 1%). The CDR3 loop is CASSPTSRGVNTGELFF. The CDR3 region has the DNA TGTGCCAGCAGCCCAACCTCCCGGGGGGTCAACACCGGGGAGCTGTTTTTT. The chain combines TRBV9 with TRBJ2-2, with 7 bases fitting TRBD2. Germline CDR1 and CDR2: SGDLS and YYNGEE. The CDR3 has 17 amino acids. The V segment lost 4 bases and the J segment 2 bases; nucleotides outside the gene matches: 11.

The rearrangement links TRBV7-8 to TRBJ2-5, with D perhaps matching TRBD1 (7 bases). CDR1 SGHVS and CDR2 FQNEAQ come from the germline V gene. CDR3 length: 16 residues. V lost 1 base, J lost 5 bases, and 17 bases lay in between. The DNA of the CDR3 is TGTGCCAGCAGCTTAGTTGGAGGGGGCTCGGTTGAGACCCAGTACTTC. This translates into CASSLVGGGSVETQYF.

The chain is built from TRBV3-1 (or the pseudogene TRBV3-2) and TRBJ1-1, with D perhaps TRBD1 (5 bases). Germline CDR1 reads LGHDT; CDR2 reads YNNKEL (reference sequence). There are 12 residues in the CDR3. Trimming shortened V by 0 bases and J by 11 bases, and 10 bases separated the two germline ends. The CDR3, as DNA: TGTGCCAGCAGCCAAGAGGGCAGGGCGGCTTTCTTT. Its protein product is CASSQEGRAAFF.

This clone came up a few times. The chain links TRBV7-8 to TRBJ1-4, with TRBD1 matching 7 bases. The CDR3 covers 14 residues. Germline loops: CDR1 SGHVS, CDR2 FQNEAQ. V gave up 5 bases and J gave up 7 bases; unmatched junction bases: 7. DNA of the CDR3: TGTGCCAGCAGCGGGAAGACAGGGTTTGAAAAACTGTTTTTT. The encoded protein is CASSGKTGFEKLFF.

V gene TRBV5-4 combines with J gene TRBJ2-7; the match to TRBD1 covers 7 bases. Germline CDR1 and CDR2: SGHNT and YYREEE (reference sequence). With 4 bases clipped from V and 4 bases from J, the junction kept 11 bases outside the gene matches. This CDR3 spans 15 amino acids. This chain's CDR3 is CASSPNRGVFYEQYF. CDR3 nucleotides: TGTGCCAGCAGCCCGAACAGGGGAGTATTTTACGAGCAGTACTTC.

V and J are TRBV5-1 and TRBJ2-3; the match to TRBD2 covers 8 bases. V was pared by 0 bases and J by 4 bases, with 7 bases of the junction left unmatched. CDR3 length: 16 amino acids. Germline V gene lookup returns CDR1 SGHRS and CDR2 YFSETQ. This CDR3 reads CASSLAGGAGADTQYF. The DNA for the CDR3 is TGCGCCAGCAGCTTGGCCGGGGGGGCCGGTGCAGATACGCAGTATTTT.